Each of the 9 T cell receptor beta chains below was sequenced from the same sample in a study of blood T cell repertoires in COVID-19. Data came from immunoSEQ multiplex PCR; TCRdb stores just in-frame clones and leaves some out. The data show 95,000 to 150,000 clones, 90% seen once. The specimen was peripheral blood. These receptors all come from a woman aged 55 to 70 with COVID-19, enrolled during active disease.

V and J are TRBV19 and TRBJ2-7; 7 bases match TRBD2. The V and J ends lost 4 bases and 0 bases, in that order; junction bases with no gene match: 6. Germline CDR1 is LNHDA and CDR2 is SQIVND (reference sequence). The CDR3 has 15 residues. The CDR3 coding sequence is TGTGCCAGTAGTACCTCGGGAGGTGACTCCTACGAGCAGTACTTC. Its translation is CASSTSGGDSYEQYF.

The V call is TRBV13, the J call TRBJ1-5; the D gene is possibly TRBD1 (6 bases). Trimming stripped 0 bases from V and 3 bases from J, with 15 bases between. Germline V gene sequence: CDR1 PRHDT, CDR2 FYEKMQ (reference sequence). This CDR3 spans 17 amino acids. CDR3 sequence reads: CASSLGQGRMFNQPQHF. In DNA form, the CDR3 reads TGTGCCAGCAGCTTAGGACAGGGAAGGATGTTCAATCAGCCCCAGCATTTT.

The genes are TRBV5-5 and TRBJ1-1; possible D gene TRBD1, 5 bases. The CDR3 spans 12 residues. Germline V gene lookup returns CDR1 SGHKS and CDR2 YYEKEE (reference sequence). Trimming pared 4 bases from V and 10 bases from J, leaving 14 bases between. The CDR3 DNA follows: TGTGCCAGCAGCCTCCCCTTGGGGGGAGCTTTCTTT. Its protein is CASSLPLGGAFF.

The chain recombines TRBV10-3 with TRBJ2-2; the match to TRBD1 covers 9 bases. The CDR3 length is 14 residues. CDR1 ENHRY and CDR2 SYGVKD come from the germline V gene. V shed 6 bases, J shed 4 bases, and the junction held 3 bases outside the gene matches. The CDR3 coding sequence is TGTGCCATCAGGGACAGGGGAAGCACCGGGGAGCTGTTTTTT. It yields the protein CAIRDRGSTGELFF.

The chain recombines TRBV19 with TRBJ1-6; 10 bases are a match to TRBD1. The V and J ends lost 5 bases and 5 bases, in that order; junction bases with no gene match: 3. From germline, CDR1 is LNHDA and CDR2 SQIVND (reference sequence). The CDR3 is 15 residues long. CDR3 sequence reads: CASSETGGDNSPLHF. The CDR3 DNA is TGTGCCAGTAGTGAGACAGGGGGCGATAATTCACCCCTCCACTTT.

V is TRBV5-6 and J is TRBJ1-2, with a weak D call TRBD1 (5 bases). Trimming removed 1 base at V and 5 bases at J, with 24 bases between. Germline V gene data show CDR1 as SGHDT and CDR2 as YYEEEE. The CDR3 loop spans 18 amino acids. CDR3 amino acids: CASSLIFLDPQGGYGYTF. DNA for the CDR3: TGTGCCAGCAGCTTGATCTTTCTTGACCCCCAGGGAGGGTATGGCTACACCTTC.

The V call is TRBV7-2, the J call TRBJ1-2; weak D call: TRBD1 (6 bases). The CDR3 is 13 amino acids. V lost 3 bases, J lost 8 bases, and 13 bases lay in between. Germline lookup yields CDR1 SGHTA and CDR2 FQGNSA. The CDR3 loop is CASSFRTERGYTF. The CDR3 DNA reads TGTGCCAGCAGCTTTAGGACAGAACGCGGCTACACCTTC.

V usage is TRBV12-5 and J usage is TRBJ2-1; D is ambiguous. CDR1 and CDR2 (germline): LGHNT, FRNRAP. The CDR3 is 13 amino acids. V lost 5 bases to trimming and J lost 6 bases, with 11 bases between them. The chain's CDR3 is CASGTLRGNEQFF. In DNA, the CDR3 is TGTGCTAGTGGTACCCTTCGCGGCAATGAGCAGTTCTTC. The full variable domain, completed using reference TRBV12-5 and TRBJ2-1, is DARVTQTPRHKVTEMGQEVTMRCQPILGHNTVFWYRQTMMQGLELLAYFRNRAPLDDSGMPKDRFSAEMPDATLATLKIQPSEPRDSAVYFCASGTLRGNEQFFGPGTRLTVL.

The rearrangement joins TRBV18 to TRBJ1-5, with TRBD1 identical over 8 bases. Unmatched junction bases numbered 3, after V lost 3 bases and J lost 2 bases. CDR1 is KGHSH, CDR2 LQKENI, per germline. The CDR3 totals 15 residues. The CDR3 DNA reads as TGTGCCAGCTCACCGTCGGGACAGGGCAATCAGCCCCAGCATTTT. Translating it yields CASSPSGQGNQPQHF.